This T cell receptor beta chain was identified in a study of naive CD8 T cells in extremely preterm neonates. The study's findings and limits: Preterm neonates shared more CDR3 nucleotide sequences (approximately 2.7%) than older groups. Compared with older groups, preterm CDR3s were shorter, with fewer N additions and less trimming.

Remarks on this clone: Its antigen is currently unknown.

Preterm samples came from extremely preterm deliveries at roughly 21-27 weeks. Sorted cells: live naive CD8+ T cells, CD45RA+CCR7+, Annexin V-negative. Sorted naive CD8+ T cell numbers ranged ~19,000 to ~110,000. Profiled with immunoSEQ multiplex PCR; TCRdb holds only in-frame clones, not every one. The sample gives 20,000 to 30,000 clones, roughly 88% of which show up once; 0.93% is in the top ten. The CDR3 runs to 19 residues. The germline CDR1 and CDR2 sequences are SEHNR and FQNEAQ (reference sequence). The trim removed 1 base at V and 3 bases at J, leaving 11 bases unmatched. The chain joins TRBV7-9 to TRBJ2-5; 13 nucleotides line up with TRBD2. The sequence was obtained from a boy who was born preterm. The source material was naive CD8+ T cells from cord blood. The CDR3 spells CASSLVGLAGFQQKETQYF. In nucleotides, the CDR3 is TGTGCCAGCAGCTTAGTGGGACTAGCGGGGTTCCAACAAAAAGAGACCCAGTACTTC.